This T cell receptor beta chain appears in the sequencing data of a study of Graves' ophthalmopathy and Graves' hyperthyroidism. V lost 7 bases to trimming and J lost 6 bases, with 10 bases between them. This CDR3 is 11 amino acids long. Germline V CDR1 and CDR2: MNHEY, SVGAGI. Whole-study results and caveats: Distinction of ophthalmopathy from stable hyperthyroidism by a 13-signature model reached about 87% sensitivity and approximately 80% specificity.

Regarding this clonotype: Antigen unknown.

Using RNA transcripts, the TCR beta CDR3 regions were amplified. RT-PCR in the first round used HTBI primers; a second-round multiplex PCR followed. Using its own MiXCR run on the multiplex PCR reads, TCRdb lists one record per CDR3 protein. Among some 160,000 distinct CDR3 sequences listed, 39% were seen once. The rearrangement links TRBV6-5 to TRBJ2-7; a possible D gene is TRBD1 (6 bases). The source material was peripheral blood. The sequence derives from a man aged 30-40 years with Graves' ophthalmopathy. This CDR3 is CASTLGAEQYF. CDR3 bases: TGTGCCAGCACTTTGGGGGCCGAGCAGTACTTC.